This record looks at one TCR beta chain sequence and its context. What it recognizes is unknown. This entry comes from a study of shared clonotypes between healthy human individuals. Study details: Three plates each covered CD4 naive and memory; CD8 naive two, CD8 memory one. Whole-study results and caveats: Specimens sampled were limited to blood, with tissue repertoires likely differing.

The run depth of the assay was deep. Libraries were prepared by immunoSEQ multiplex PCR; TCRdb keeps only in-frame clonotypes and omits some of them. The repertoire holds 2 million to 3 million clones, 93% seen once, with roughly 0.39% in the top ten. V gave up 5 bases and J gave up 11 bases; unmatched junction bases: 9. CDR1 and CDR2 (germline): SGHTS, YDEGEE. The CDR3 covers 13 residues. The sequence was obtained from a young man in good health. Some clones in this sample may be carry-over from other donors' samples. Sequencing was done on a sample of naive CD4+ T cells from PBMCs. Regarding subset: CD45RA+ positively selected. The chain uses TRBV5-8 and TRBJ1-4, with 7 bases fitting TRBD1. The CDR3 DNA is TGTGCCAGCAGACCTACCGGGACAGAGAAACTGTTTTTT. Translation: CASRPTGTEKLFF.